This entry lists 32 T cell receptor beta chains sequenced from one sample in a study of T cell responses to AZD1222 COVID-19 vaccine. The data were produced by immunoSEQ multiplex PCR, yet TCRdb's version contains in-frame clones alone and is incomplete. The data contain some 150,000 clones, roughly 89% of them seen just once; the ten biggest clones take up roughly 5%. This sample comprised peripheral blood, obtained on day 0 of AZD1222 vaccination. These receptors all stem from an adult in good health.

The rearrangement joins TRBV28 to TRBJ2-7, with D unresolved. Germline assignment: CDR1 MDHEN and CDR2 SYDVKM. V was clipped by 2 bases and J by 1 base, with 12 bases between them. The CDR3 covers 15 residues. CDR3 protein: CASSLDGAPSYEQYF. CDR3 bases: TGTGCCAGCAGTTTAGACGGAGCCCCTTCCTACGAGCAGTACTTC.

This rearrangement joins TRBV29-1 to TRBJ1-1, with 12 bases fitting TRBD1. Trimming cost V 6 bases and J 5 bases; bases outside gene matches: 7. Germline V gene lookup returns CDR1 SQVTM and CDR2 ANQGSEA. The CDR3 covers 14 residues. The CDR3 coding sequence is TGCAGCGTCCTCCGGGACAGGGGGCTTACTGAAGCTTTCTTT. It encodes CSVLRDRGLTEAFF.

V is TRBV7-2 and J is TRBJ2-1, with D unclear. Germline V gene lookup returns CDR1 SGHTA and CDR2 FQGNSA. V dropped 1 base and J dropped 8 bases, with 6 bases sitting between them. The CDR3 totals 12 residues. This CDR3 is CASSLGWDEQFF. DNA for the CDR3: TGTGCCAGCAGCTTAGGATGGGATGAGCAGTTCTTC. Drawing the rest from reference TRBV7-2 and TRBJ2-1, the complete variable domain is GAGVSQSPSNKVTEKGKDVELRCDPISGHTALYWYRQSLGQGLEFLIYFQGNSAPDKSGLPSDRFSAERTGGSVSTLTIQRTQQEDSAVYLCASSLGWDEQFFGPGTRLTVL.

The chain joins TRBV28 to TRBJ2-7; TRBD2 matches at 15 bases. J gave up 6 bases and V 4 bases, and 7 bases lay outside the gene matches. CDR1 is MDHEN, CDR2 SYDVKM, per germline. CDR3 length: 16 amino acids. CDR3 DNA sequence: TGTGCCAGCAGTTACGGGGGACTAGCGGGAGGTACCGAGCAGTACTTC. Translated: CASSYGGLAGGTEQYF. Using reference TRBV28 and TRBJ2-7 for the parts outside the CDR3, the full variable domain is DVKVTQSSRYLVKRTGEKVFLECVQDMDHENMFWYRQDPGLGLRLIYFSYDVKMKEKGDIPEGYSVSREKKERFSLILESASTNQTSMYLCASSYGGLAGGTEQYFGPGTRLTVT.

V usage is TRBV15 and J usage is TRBJ1-4; TRBD1 agrees at 10 bases. Germline V gives CDR1 LNHNV, CDR2 YYDKDF (reference sequence). The CDR3 sequence is 14 residues long. V gave up 1 base and J gave up 10 bases; unmatched junction bases: 3. The CDR3 DNA sequence: TGTGCCACCAGCAGAGGGGGACAGGGGCCAAAACTGTTTTTT. Translating gives CATSRGGQGPKLFF.

The chain couples TRBV6-5 to TRBJ2-1; D may be TRBD1 (6 bases). V shed 6 bases and J shed 0 bases, with 12 bases lying between them. Germline CDR1 is MNHEY and CDR2 is SVGAGI. The CDR3 sequence is 15 residues long. The CDR3 loop is CASRLTGSSYNEQFF. The CDR3 DNA follows: TGTGCCAGCAGGCTAACAGGGAGCTCCTACAATGAGCAGTTCTTC.

The V gene is TRBV7-2, the J gene TRBJ2-3; the match to TRBD2 covers 9 bases. After removal of 1 base from V and 7 bases from J, the junction contained 3 bases not matched to a gene. Germline V CDR1 and CDR2: SGHTA, FQGNSA. CDR3 length: 14 amino acids. CDR3 residues: CASSLGLAAYTQYF. CDR3 in DNA: TGTGCCAGCAGCTTAGGACTAGCGGCCTATACGCAGTATTTT.

The J gene is TRBJ1-1, the V gene TRBV4-2, with 10 nucleotides matching TRBD1. The J segment lost 5 bases and the V segment lost 2 bases, leaving 11 bases of the junction unmatched. This CDR3 is built from 17 residues. Germline loops: CDR1 LGHNA, CDR2 YNFKEQ. CDR3 in DNA: TGTGCCAGCAGCCAAACCCTTAGACAGGGGGCTAAAACTGAAGCTTTCTTT. This sequence encodes CASSQTLRQGAKTEAFF.

The CDR3 here is CAISEEQYNEQFF. In nucleotides, the CDR3 is TGTGCCATCAGTGAGGAACAGTACAATGAGCAGTTCTTC. V gene TRBV10-3 combines with J gene TRBJ2-1; D remains ambiguous. Germline CDR1 and CDR2: ENHRY and SYGVKD. V was shortened by 2 bases and J by 4 bases, with 6 bases between the two germline ends. This CDR3 has 13 residues.

This clone has only one observation. The chain couples TRBV7-2 to TRBJ2-2; 13 nucleotides agree with TRBD2. The CDR3 covers 17 residues. Germline V gene data show CDR1 as SGHTA and CDR2 as FQGNSA. Unmatched junction bases numbered 9, after V lost 5 bases and J lost 6 bases. The CDR3 here is CASSQSLTSGRAGELFF. The CDR3 nucleotides are TGTGCCAGCAGCCAAAGTCTAACTAGCGGGAGGGCCGGGGAGCTGTTTTTT.

This clone has just one count. The rearrangement joins TRBV29-1 to TRBJ2-2; D is uncertain. CDR3 length: 12 residues. V dropped 6 bases and J dropped 2 bases, with 7 bases sitting between them. Germline loops: CDR1 SQVTM, CDR2 ANQGSEA. CDR3 residues: CSVGKNTGELFF. CDR3 nucleotide sequence: TGCAGCGTCGGCAAAAACACCGGGGAGCTGTTTTTT.

The rearrangement joins TRBV6-1 to TRBJ1-5, with unresolved D. Germline V CDR1 and CDR2: MNHNS, SASEGT. The CDR3 is 17 amino acids. The ends were cut back, 1 base at V and 1 base at J, with 14 bases in the middle. CDR3 residues: CASSEGTGIVSNQPQHF. As DNA, the CDR3 is TGTGCCAGCAGTGAAGGTACGGGGATTGTGAGCAATCAGCCCCAGCATTTT.

The chain carries TRBV7-9 and TRBJ1-4; D possibly corresponds to TRBD1 (6 bases). This CDR3 region has 16 residues. The germline CDR1 and CDR2 sequences are SEHNR and FQNEAQ (reference sequence). The V end lost 2 bases, the J end lost 8 bases, and 18 bases lay between the germline ends. The CDR3 protein is CASSLNRWGAEEKLFF. CDR3 DNA: TGTGCCAGCAGCTTAAATCGGTGGGGGGCGGAGGAAAAACTGTTTTTT.

The chain couples TRBV28 to TRBJ2-1; D may be TRBD1 or TRBD2 (6 bases each). The CDR3 totals 16 residues. Per germline, CDR1 MDHEN and CDR2 SYDVKM. Trimming shortened V by 7 bases and J by 9 bases, and 25 bases separated the two germline ends. The CDR3 region has the DNA TGTGCCAGCATTTCCGCGGGCGCCTCCGGGGGCGGTGAGCAGTTCTTC. It translates to CASISAGASGGGEQFF.

This sequence joins TRBV3-1 (or the pseudogene TRBV3-2) and TRBJ1-3; D perhaps matches TRBD1 (5 bases). The CDR3 has 14 residues. With 2 bases removed from V and 7 bases from J, the gap between germline ends came to 12 bases. Germline assignment: CDR1 LGHDT and CDR2 YNNKEL (reference sequence). The CDR3 DNA sequence: TGTGCCAGCAGCCAACGGGACGGAGATAACACCATATATTTT. This sequence encodes CASSQRDGDNTIYF.

This chain links TRBV27 with TRBJ1-4; D gene ambiguous. V lost 7 bases and J lost 7, with 10 bases in between. The CDR3 totals 12 residues. Germline CDR1 reads MNHEY; CDR2 reads SMNVEV (reference sequence). The CDR3 region is CASKGSTEKLFF. CDR3 coding DNA: TGTGCCAGCAAAGGCAGTACTGAAAAACTGTTTTTT.

The rearrangement links TRBV6-4 to TRBJ2-1; D is undetermined. CDR1 and CDR2 (germline): MRHNA, SNTAGT. The V and J ends lost 1 base and 1 base respectively, with 8 bases between them. CDR3 length equals 15 residues. CDR3 amino acids: CASSDLAGSYNEQFF. CDR3 nucleotide sequence: TGTGCCAGCAGTGACTTGGCAGGATCCTACAATGAGCAGTTCTTC.

The chain couples TRBV27 to TRBJ1-6; tentatively, D is TRBD1 (6 bases). The V end lost 3 bases, the J end lost 0 bases, and 15 bases lay between the germline ends. Germline V CDR1 and CDR2: MNHEY, SMNVEV (reference sequence). This CDR3 region has 18 residues. CDR3 loop: CASSFQGRQGSYNSPLHF. The DNA of the CDR3 is TGTGCCAGCAGTTTCCAGGGGCGTCAAGGCTCCTATAATTCACCCCTCCACTTT.

The rearrangement uses TRBV5-1 and TRBJ1-5; TRBD1 matches 7 bases. CDR3 length equals 13 residues. V lost 4 bases and J lost 6; bases outside the gene matches: 4. Germline values: CDR1 SGHRS, CDR2 YFSETQ. The CDR3: CASSQDRFQPQHF. CDR3 DNA sequence: TGCGCCAGCAGCCAGGACAGGTTTCAGCCCCAGCATTTT.

The chain has TRBV5-1 and TRBJ2-4; 10 bases are shared with TRBD1. With 3 bases clipped from V and 9 bases from J, the junction kept 12 bases outside the gene matches. Germline CDR1 reads SGHRS; CDR2 reads YFSETQ. This CDR3 has 16 residues. CDR3 nucleotides: TGCGCCAGCAGCTCCCAGACAGGGGGCTCACCTGGCATTCAGTACTTC. This codes for CASSSQTGGSPGIQYF.

The J gene is TRBJ2-7, the V gene TRBV14; 8 bases match TRBD1. This CDR3 has 15 amino acids. Looked up from germline, CDR1 is SGHDN and CDR2 is FVKESK. V shed 1 base and J 5 bases; nucleotides not matched to a gene: 7. The CDR3 DNA follows: TGTGCCAGCAGCCAAGTCACAGGGGGAAGAAACGAGCAGTACTTC. Translating gives CASSQVTGGRNEQYF. The full variable domain, rest sourced from reference TRBV14 and TRBJ2-7, is EAGVTQFPSHSVIEKGQTVTLRCDPISGHDNLYWYRRVMGKEIKFLLHFVKESKQDESGMPNNRFLAERTGGTYSTLKVQPAELEDSGVYFCASSQVTGGRNEQYFGPGTRLTVT.

This rearrangement joins TRBV24-1 to TRBJ2-3; D gene unclear. The CDR3 consists of 17 residues. The V gene lost 1 base and the J gene lost 2 bases, with 15 bases spanning the gap. Germline assignment: CDR1 KGHDR and CDR2 SFDVKD. In nucleotides, the CDR3 is TGTGCCACCAGTGATTTTAAGGTACCTCGACCCACAGATACGCAGTATTTT. As protein: CATSDFKVPRPTDTQYF.

V usage is TRBV7-8 and J usage is TRBJ1-2; the match to TRBD1 covers 10 bases. The CDR3 has 16 residues. The junction had 10 bases not matched to a gene; V was cut back by 5 bases and J by 4 bases. The germline CDR1 and CDR2 sequences are SGHVS and FQNEAQ. DNA of the CDR3: TGTGCCAGCAGCGATCCAACCGGGACAGGGGCCTATGGCTACACCTTC. This sequence encodes CASSDPTGTGAYGYTF.

V and J are TRBV10-2 and TRBJ1-5; D unresolved. This CDR3 region has 15 residues. The V gene lost 0 bases and the J gene lost 5 bases, with 11 bases spanning the gap. Germline lookup yields CDR1 WSHSY and CDR2 SAAADI. CDR3 amino acids: CASSESRGRDQPQHF. CDR3 bases: TGCGCCAGCAGTGAGTCACGGGGAAGAGATCAGCCCCAGCATTTT.

The chain recombines TRBV6-5 with TRBJ2-7; 8 bases match TRBD1. In germline, CDR1 is MNHEY, CDR2 SVGAGI. Losses at the gene ends were 4 bases for V and 5 bases for J; bases not matched to a gene: 7. The CDR3 has 14 residues. CDR3 residues: CASSSRGQSHEQYF. The CDR3 nucleotides are TGTGCCAGCAGTTCCAGGGGGCAAAGCCACGAGCAGTACTTC.

The rearrangement uses TRBV19 and TRBJ1-1; D gene ambiguous. Trimming took 5 bases from V and 1 from J, leaving 11 bases between them. The V gene's germline CDR1 is LNHDA and CDR2 SQIVND (reference sequence). CDR3 size: 14 residues. CDR3 region: CASSLPPENTEAFF. The CDR3 DNA sequence: TGTGCCAGTAGTCTACCACCGGAGAACACTGAAGCTTTCTTT.

The genes are TRBV28 and TRBJ2-7; D possibly matches TRBD1 or TRBD2 (6 bases each). Trimming took off 2 bases at V and 4 bases at J, with 15 bases between the two ends. This CDR3 is built from 15 residues. Looked up from germline, CDR1 is MDHEN and CDR2 is SYDVKM. DNA of the CDR3: TGTGCCAGCAGTTTAAGGGGGGCCGTCTCTTACGAGCAGTACTTC. Translation: CASSLRGAVSYEQYF. The full variable domain, with the rest looked up from reference TRBV28 and TRBJ2-7, is DVKVTQSSRYLVKRTGEKVFLECVQDMDHENMFWYRQDPGLGLRLIYFSYDVKMKEKGDIPEGYSVSREKKERFSLILESASTNQTSMYLCASSLRGAVSYEQYFGPGTRLTVT.

V is TRBV20-1 and J is TRBJ2-7; a possible D gene is TRBD1 (6 bases). V dropped 5 bases and J dropped 4 bases, with 9 bases sitting between them. This CDR3 region has 11 residues. CDR1 DFQATT and CDR2 SNEGSKA come from the germline V gene (reference sequence). The CDR3 reads CSAYRVYEQYF. The CDR3 DNA reads as TGCAGTGCTTACAGGGTTTACGAGCAGTACTTC.

V and J are TRBV4-1 and TRBJ2-1; D not resolved. Trimming removed 0 bases at V and 0 bases at J, with 9 bases between. Germline V CDR1 and CDR2: MGHRA, YSYEKL. The CDR3 is made up of 16 amino acids. CDR3 nucleotides: TGCGCCAGCAGCCAAGAGGCCTCTAGCTCCTACAATGAGCAGTTCTTC. Residues: CASSQEASSSYNEQFF.

The V call is TRBV30, the J call TRBJ2-7, with D possibly called TRBD1 or TRBD2 (5 bases each). The CDR3 consists of 14 residues. Germline V gene sequence: CDR1 GTSNPN, CDR2 SVGIG (reference sequence). The V gene lost 2 bases and the J gene lost 2 bases, with 13 bases spanning the gap. The CDR3 DNA reads TGTGCCTGGAGTTTCGGGACCCTTACCTACGAGCAGTACTTC. This encodes CAWSFGTLTYEQYF.

This rearrangement joins TRBV19 to TRBJ2-2; D perhaps matches TRBD1 (6 bases). CDR3 length: 16 residues. V dropped 7 bases and J dropped 5 bases, with 20 bases sitting between them. Germline CDR1 reads LNHDA; CDR2 reads SQIVND (reference sequence). CDR3 in amino acids: CASIISGQTYTGELFF. The CDR3 nucleotides are TGTGCCAGTATAATCAGTGGACAGACTTATACCGGGGAGCTGTTTTTT. Together with reference TRBV19 and TRBJ2-2, the CDR3 gives the full variable domain: DGGITQSPKYLFRKEGQNVTLSCEQNLNHDAMYWYRQDPGQGLRLIYYSQIVNDFQKGDIAEGYSVSREKKESFPLTVTSAQKNPTAFYLCASIISGQTYTGELFFGEGSRLTVL.

The chain uses TRBV6-4 and TRBJ1-1; 7 bases map to TRBD1. Unmatched junction bases numbered 4, after V lost 3 bases and J lost 0 bases. This CDR3 has 15 amino acids. Looked up from germline, CDR1 is MRHNA and CDR2 is SNTAGT. Here the CDR3 DNA reads TGTGCCAGCAGTGAGCGACAGGGTATGAACACTGAAGCTTTCTTT. This encodes CASSERQGMNTEAFF.